The next 23 T cell receptor beta chains were all read from a single sample in a study of T cells in localized non-small cell lung cancer. The assay was immunoSEQ multiplex PCR, and TCRdb's table has in-frame clones only and misses some. The sample contains tens of thousands of clones, around 87% of which appear only once. The sequencing here drew on PBMCs, taken before any cancer treatment. Every receptor here comes from a man aged 40 to 70 with stage II lung adenocarcinoma.

This clone was recorded only once. The V call is TRBV7-6, the J call TRBJ2-2; 13 bases map to TRBD2. CDR1 and CDR2 (germline): SGHVS, FNYEAQ. This CDR3 contains 15 residues. V lost 5 bases and J lost 11; bases outside the gene matches: 8. CDR3 sequence reads: CASSDRTSGRGELFF. Written as DNA, the CDR3 is TGTGCCAGCAGCGACCGGACTAGCGGGAGAGGAGAGCTGTTTTTT.

The rearrangement joins TRBV7-3 to TRBJ2-2; D might be TRBD1 or TRBD2, each matching 6 bases. The CDR3 totals 15 residues. Trimming stripped 3 bases from V and 4 bases from J, with 12 bases between. CDR1 and CDR2 (germline): SGHTA, FQGTGA. Here the CDR3 reads CASSLLQGGTGELFF. The CDR3 DNA follows: TGTGCCAGCAGCTTGCTACAGGGAGGCACCGGGGAGCTGTTTTTT.

The chain employs TRBV10-3 and TRBJ1-4; D is undetermined. The ends were cut back, 3 bases at V and 1 base at J, with 3 bases in the middle. The CDR3 is 13 amino acids. Germline V gene sequence: CDR1 ENHRY, CDR2 SYGVKD. The CDR3: CAISEGTNEKLFF. The CDR3 region has the DNA TGTGCCATCAGTGAAGGAACTAATGAAAAACTGTTTTTT.

This clone was counted once. V and J are TRBV6-4 and TRBJ1-2; unclear D gene. Trimming pared 4 bases from V and 7 bases from J, leaving 13 bases between. CDR3 length equals 13 residues. Germline-derived CDR1 and CDR2 are MRHNA and SNTAGT. CDR3 sequence reads: CASSANPGGGYTF. The CDR3 DNA reads as TGTGCCAGCAGTGCCAACCCGGGAGGTGGCTACACCTTC.

This chain joins TRBV2 and TRBJ1-2; TRBD1 aligns across 7 bases. V shed 7 bases, J shed 2 bases, and the junction held 4 bases outside the gene matches. The CDR3 is 13 amino acids. The germline V gene has CDR1 SNHLY and CDR2 FYNNEI. CDR3 nucleotide sequence: TGTGCCAGCAAGGAGGGGGCCAACTATGGCTACACCTTC. Residues: CASKEGANYGYTF.

This clone showed up just a few times. V is TRBV4-1 and J is TRBJ2-7; 9 bases agree with TRBD1. CDR3 length equals 13 residues. The V gene end was trimmed by 4 bases and the J gene end by 5 bases; junction bases not matched to a gene: 3. Per the germline V gene, CDR1 is MGHRA and CDR2 is YSYEKL. The CDR3 nucleotides are TGCGCCAGCAGCCCCGGGACAGGGAACGAGCAGTACTTC. It encodes CASSPGTGNEQYF.

This clone came up once. CDR3 DNA: TGCGCCAGCAGCCAAGACCGGGACAGTATCTATGGCTACACCTTC. Amino acids: CASSQDRDSIYGYTF. V gene TRBV4-1 combines with J gene TRBJ1-2; 7 positions match TRBD1. Germline-derived CDR1 and CDR2 are MGHRA and YSYEKL. CDR3 length: 15 amino acids. After removal of 0 bases from V and 4 bases from J, the junction contained 5 bases not matched to a gene.

This sequence joins TRBV5-6 and TRBJ2-2; D is perhaps TRBD1 (6 bases). The germline CDR1 and CDR2 sequences are SGHDT and YYEEEE. V was clipped by 1 base and J by 3 bases, with 10 bases between them. The CDR3 sequence is 15 residues long. The chain's CDR3 is CASSLLSGDTGELFF. The DNA of the CDR3 is TGTGCCAGCAGCTTGCTTTCAGGGGACACCGGGGAGCTGTTTTTT.

The rearrangement links TRBV7-2 to TRBJ2-2; possibly TRBD2 for D (5 bases). The germline V gene encodes CDR1 SGHTA and CDR2 FQGNSA. The length of the CDR3 is 13 residues. The V end was cut by 11 bases, the J end by 0 bases, with 10 bases between. CDR3 residues: CAGQLANTGELFF. In DNA form, the CDR3 reads TGTGCCGGCCAACTAGCGAACACCGGGGAGCTGTTTTTT.

This clone has a single count. The genes are TRBV9 and TRBJ2-3; the D is unclear. Trimming took off 3 bases at V and 6 bases at J, with 5 bases between the two ends. This CDR3 has 11 residues. Germline V CDR1 and CDR2: SGDLS, YYNGEE. The CDR3 here is CASSGPDTQYF. The CDR3 nucleotides read TGTGCCAGCAGCGGACCGGATACGCAGTATTTT. Together with reference TRBV9 and TRBJ2-3, the CDR3 gives the full variable domain: DSGVTQTPKHLITATGQRVTLRCSPRSGDLSVYWYQQSLDQGLQFLIQYYNGEERAKGNILERFSAQQFPDLHSELNLSSLELGDSALYFCASSGPDTQYFGPGTRLTVL.

The chain is built from TRBV2 and TRBJ1-1, with D hard to call. CDR1 SNHLY and CDR2 FYNNEI come from the germline V gene. This CDR3 region has 13 residues. Trimming removed 2 bases from V and 5 bases from J, with 9 bases in between. The CDR3 DNA reads TGTGCCAGCAGTGAAAGGTGGAGAACTGAAGCTTTCTTT. Its translation: CASSERWRTEAFF.

Details on this clone: The sample holds other DNA sequences that translate to the same CDR3. The CDR3 is CASSLLGGDTEAFF. In DNA, the CDR3 is TGCGCCAGCAGCTTGTTAGGAGGAGACACTGAAGCTTTCTTT. This chain uses TRBV5-1 with TRBJ1-1; D gene ambiguous. Between the trimmed V and J ends, which lost 1 base and 3 bases, there was a span of 10 bases. Germline V gives CDR1 SGHRS, CDR2 YFSETQ. The CDR3 extends over 14 amino acids.

CDR3 in DNA: TGTGCCAGCAGTTACTCGGGGACAGGGGGCTCCTACGAGCAGTACTTC. Protein sequence: CASSYSGTGGSYEQYF. The chain carries TRBV6-5 and TRBJ2-7; 11 nucleotides line up with TRBD1. Looked up from germline, CDR1 is MNHEY and CDR2 is SVGAGI. V lost 0 bases to trimming and J lost 0 bases; unmatched junction nucleotides: 1. The CDR3 consists of 16 residues.

J is TRBJ2-1 and V is TRBV11-3, with TRBD2 matching 9 bases. CDR3 length: 15 amino acids. The ends lost 1 base at V and 9 bases at J; junction bases unmatched: 7. CDR1 SGHNT and CDR2 YENEEA come from the germline V gene. DNA for the CDR3: TGTGCCAGCAGCTTAGGATTTAGCGGGAGAGTTGAGCAGTTCTTC. Translated: CASSLGFSGRVEQFF. Together with reference TRBV11-3 and TRBJ2-1, the CDR3 gives the full variable domain: EAGVVQSPRYKIIEKKQPVAFWCNPISGHNTLYWYLQNLGQGPELLIRYENEEAVDDSQLPKDRFSAERLKGVDSTLKIQPAELGDSAVYLCASSLGFSGRVEQFFGPGTRLTVL.

The chain uses TRBV10-3 and TRBJ2-2; D gene unclear. Trimming took off 4 bases at V and 2 bases at J, with 5 bases between the two ends. CDR1 is ENHRY, CDR2 SYGVKD, per germline. The CDR3 is made up of 13 amino acids. The chain's CDR3 is CAISAPNTGELFF. The CDR3 nucleotides are TGTGCCATCAGTGCCCCAAACACCGGGGAGCTGTTTTTT.

This sequence joins TRBV27 and TRBJ1-5; the D is unclear. The V and J ends lost 4 bases and 6 bases respectively, with 10 bases between them. The CDR3 contains 13 residues. Per germline, CDR1 MNHEY and CDR2 SMNVEV (reference sequence). The CDR3 loop is CASSSLSAQPQHF. The CDR3 nucleotides read TGTGCCAGCAGTTCCCTGTCTGCTCAGCCCCAGCATTTT.

CDR3 region: CAISAAGEREEQFF. Written as DNA, the CDR3 is TGTGCCATCAGTGCAGCGGGAGAAAGAGAAGAGCAGTTCTTC. This chain uses TRBV10-3 with TRBJ2-1, with 8 bases aligning to TRBD2. The V gene's germline CDR1 is ENHRY and CDR2 SYGVKD. The CDR3 contains 14 residues. V gave up 4 bases and J gave up 10 bases; unmatched junction bases: 9.

The chain combines TRBV27 with TRBJ1-5, with D hard to call. Germline lookup yields CDR1 MNHEY and CDR2 SMNVEV (reference sequence). The CDR3 consists of 15 residues. V was cut by 2 bases and J by 2 bases, with 10 bases left in between. CDR3 residues: CASSLGIQGNQPQHF. The CDR3 DNA reads TGTGCCAGCAGTTTAGGGATTCAAGGCAATCAGCCCCAGCATTTT.

CDR3 loop: CASSPLFRQGAMNTEAFF. In DNA, the CDR3 is TGTGCCAGCTCACCACTTTTTAGACAGGGTGCAATGAACACTGAAGCTTTCTTT. This chain connects TRBV18 to TRBJ1-1; 7 positions match TRBD1. Losses at the gene ends were 1 base for V and 0 bases for J; bases not matched to a gene: 11. CDR3 length: 18 amino acids. CDR1 is KGHSH, CDR2 LQKENI, per germline. The entire variable domain, with the rest obtained from reference TRBV18 and TRBJ1-1, is as follows: NAGVMQNPRHLVRRRGQEARLRCSPMKGHSHVYWYRQLPEEGLKFMVYLQKENIIDESGMPKERFSAEFPKEGPSILRIQQVVRGDSAAYFCASSPLFRQGAMNTEAFFGQGTRLTVV.

The rearrangement uses TRBV29-1 and TRBJ1-1; D unresolved. V shed 2 bases and J shed 6 bases, with 19 bases lying between them. Germline CDR1 SQVTM, CDR2 ANQGSEA. This CDR3 has 15 residues. This CDR3 is CSVELGNGPGPEAFF. The CDR3 DNA reads as TGCAGCGTTGAATTGGGGAACGGGCCCGGCCCTGAAGCTTTCTTT.

This sequence joins TRBV7-9 and TRBJ1-3, with TRBD1 matching over 7 bases. This CDR3 region has 14 residues. Per the germline V gene, CDR1 is SEHNR and CDR2 is FQNEAQ (reference sequence). Unmatched junction bases numbered 2, after V lost 5 bases and J lost 1 base. CDR3 amino acids: CASSPQGSGNTIYF. The CDR3 DNA reads TGTGCCAGCAGCCCACAGGGGTCTGGAAACACCATATATTTT.

The rearrangement uses TRBV7-2 and TRBJ1-1; no firm D call. Germline lookup yields CDR1 SGHTA and CDR2 FQGNSA. The CDR3 is made up of 15 amino acids. V was clipped by 0 bases and J by 5 bases, with 13 bases between them. The CDR3 region has the DNA TGTGCCAGCAGCTTAGCCACAGCATCTCCGACTGAAGCTTTCTTT. The encoded protein is CASSLATASPTEAFF.

This clone has only a few counts. The chain uses TRBV6-5 and TRBJ1-1; D is perhaps TRBD1 (5 bases). The CDR3 length is 12 residues. Germline CDR1 MNHEY, CDR2 SVGAGI. Trimming took 2 bases from V and 11 from J, leaving 12 bases between them. The CDR3 here is CASSYPKGKAFF. The DNA for the CDR3 is TGTGCCAGCAGTTACCCCAAGGGGAAGGCTTTCTTT.